This T cell receptor (beta chain) was obtained from a study of blood T cells in healthy people across ages. Sample-barcoded 5' priming and a J-beta primer mix drove a second PCR of 7 to 11 cycles. Researchers report that a template-switch adaptor with 12 random nucleotides tagged each cDNA molecule. Every sample gave at least 3 million paired-end reads containing CDR3. MiXCR, run by TCRdb on the 5' RACE reads, gives a single entry per CDR3 protein. The sample yields 700,000 or so distinct CDR3 sequences, 20% to 25% seen once. The CDR3 covers 15 residues. V was shortened by 5 bases and J by 0 bases, with 11 bases between the two germline ends. The people who gave samples were healthy Caucasians from Russia, aged about 6 to 100. Every sample gave at least 5.5 micrograms of total RNA when it was extracted.

This TCR was sampled from a man in his 70s in good health. The sample consisted of blood. J is TRBJ1-5 and V is TRBV12-3 or TRBV12-4, with D possibly matching TRBD1 (5 bases). The CDR3 coding sequence is TGTGCCAGCAGTGGGGGATGGGGTAGCAATCAGCCCCAGCATTTT. Protein: CASSGGWGSNQPQHF.